The 3 T cell receptor beta chains reported below all come from one sample, sequenced in a study of technical replicates of blood from a few donors. Produced via immunoSEQ multiplex PCR; TCRdb's table is partial and in-frame only. This table has tens of thousands of clones, approximately 78% appearing once. What was sequenced was PBMCs. Receptors originate from a human donor in good health. Some clones in this sample may be carry-over from other donors' samples.

The chain recombines TRBV13 with TRBJ2-5; possible D gene TRBD1, 5 bases. V shed 4 bases and J shed 2 bases, with 14 bases lying between them. The germline CDR1 and CDR2 sequences are PRHDT and FYEKMQ (reference sequence). This CDR3 has 15 residues. The CDR3 protein is CASSSAGFLQETQYF. The CDR3 DNA follows: TGTGCCAGCAGCTCCGCAGGGTTTCTACAAGAGACCCAGTACTTC. The variable domain in full, with the rest retrieved from reference TRBV13 and TRBJ2-5, is AAGVIQSPRHLIKEKRETATLKCYPIPRHDTVYWYQQGPGQDPQFLISFYEKMQSDKGSIPDRFSAQQFSDYHSELNMSSLELGDSALYFCASSSAGFLQETQYFGPGTRLLVL.

This chain connects TRBV19 to TRBJ1-1; 7 nucleotides agree with TRBD1. CDR1 and CDR2 from the germline V gene are LNHDA and SQIVND (reference sequence). With V trimmed by 10 bases and J by 2 bases, 7 bases remained unmatched. The length of the CDR3 is 13 residues. For the CDR3, the DNA is TGTGCCACGGCCGGGACAGCTAACACTGAAGCTTTCTTT. Its translation is CATAGTANTEAFF.

This sequence joins TRBV19 and TRBJ2-5; TRBD1 matches at 12 bases. Germline V gives CDR1 LNHDA, CDR2 SQIVND (reference sequence). V trimming: 7 bases; J trimming: 5 bases; junction bases outside the gene matches: 5. The CDR3 has 14 amino acids. The CDR3 loop is CASKRDRGRETQYF. Here the CDR3 DNA reads TGTGCCAGTAAACGGGACAGGGGGCGGGAGACCCAGTACTTC.